This T cell receptor beta chain was recorded in a study of T cells in Graves' hyperthyroidism and ophthalmopathy. What was amplified from RNA transcripts were TCR beta CDR3 regions. Carried out on the TCR CDR3, a first-round RT-PCR used the HTBI primer set. From the multiplex PCR reads, TCRdb called clonotypes with MiXCR, one entry per CDR3 protein. The sample carries 350,000 to 400,000 distinct CDR3 sequences, about 16% recorded once. This clonotype was observed a few times. Per the germline V gene, CDR1 is SGHTA and CDR2 is FQGNSA. The CDR3 has 17 residues. The V gene end was trimmed by 4 bases and the J gene end by 2 bases; junction bases not matched to a gene: 5.

The chain joins TRBV7-2 to TRBJ1-6, with 10 bases aligning to TRBD1. The TCR sequence derives from a woman aged 25 to 45 with Graves' hyperthyroidism. The sample consisted of blood. The CDR3 DNA is TGTGCCAGCAGCTCCGACAGGGGGCAAACCTATAATTCACCCCTCCACTTT. Its protein is CASSSDRGQTYNSPLHF.